These T cell receptor beta chains were read from a single sample in a study of T cells in Graves' hyperthyroidism and ophthalmopathy. TCRdb fed the multiplex PCR reads into MiXCR, producing one record per CDR3 protein. The sample holds approximately 210,000 distinct CDR3 sequences, 17% seen once. The sample comprised blood. These receptors all come from a man between 45 and 60 years old with Graves' hyperthyroidism. Each CDR3 is given with its conserved first and last residue. The D gene is left open where the match is weak. Rows may omit the clone size; those that give it use once, few, many or a size class.

v_gene	abundance	d_gene	j_gene	CDR3aa	CDR3nt
TRBV28	few	-	TRBJ1-3	CASSLDQAGNTIYF	TGTGCCAGCAGTCTAGACCAGGCGGGAAACACCATATATTTT
TRBV28	many	-	TRBJ1-6	CASFSRLSPLHF	TGTGCCAGCTTTTCGCGGCTTTCACCCCTCCACTTT
TRBV18	few	-	TRBJ2-7	CASSPSRGGFEQYF	TGTGCCAGCTCACCATCCCGAGGGGGGTTCGAGCAGTACTTC
TRBV28	-	-	TRBJ1-4	CASSFAGATNEKLFF	TGTGCCAGCAGTTTTGCCGGAGCAACTAATGAAAAACTGTTTTTT
TRBV9	-	TRBD1	TRBJ2-5	CASSERGQVETQYF	TGTGCCAGCAGCGAGCGAGGACAGGTGGAGACCCAGTACTTC
TRBV28	many	TRBD2	TRBJ2-1	CASSLEGLAGNNEQFF	TGTGCCAGCAGTTTAGAGGGACTAGCGGGGAACAATGAGCAGTTCTTC
TRBV6-2/TRBV6-3	many	TRBD2	TRBJ2-5	CASSYSPAGEETQYF	TGTGCCAGCAGTTACTCCCCCGCGGGAGAGGAGACCCAGTACTTC
TRBV7-3	-	-	TRBJ2-1	CASSLLTILF	TGTGCCAGCAGCTTATTGACCATACTCTTC
TRBV9	few	-	TRBJ1-6	CASSPGRYNSPLHF	TGTGCCAGCAGCCCGGGACGGTATAATTCACCCCTCCACTTT
TRBV28	-	-	TRBJ2-7	CASSWGYDQYF	TGTGCCAGCAGCTGGGGTTACGATCAGTACTTC
TRBV20-1	-	-	TRBJ1-1	CRMLRGDTEAFF	TGCAGGATGTTAAGAGGGGACACTGAAGCTTTCTTT
TRBV24-1	many	-	TRBJ2-1	CATSDFSEGEQFF	TGTGCCACCAGTGATTTTTCGGAGGGTGAGCAGTTCTTC
TRBV20-1	many	-	TRBJ2-1	CSAADYRYNEQFF	TGCAGTGCCGCGGACTACCGCTACAATGAGCAGTTCTTC
TRBV20-1	-	-	TRBJ1-6	CSASQGYYNSPLHF	TGCAGTGCTAGCCAGGGATACTATAATTCACCCCTCCACTTT
TRBV10-3	many	-	TRBJ2-5	CAISGSPQETQYF	TGTGCCATCAGTGGATCTCCTCAAGAGACCCAGTACTTC
TRBV7-9	-	-	TRBJ2-2	CASSLLPEGANTGELFF	TGTGCCAGCAGCTTATTGCCGGAAGGGGCGAACACCGGGGAGCTGTTTTTT
TRBV6-1	many	TRBD2	TRBJ2-1	CASRLVLAGVLHEQFF	TGTGCCAGCAGACTAGTATTAGCGGGAGTACTCCATGAGCAGTTCTTC
TRBV4-1	many	TRBD2	TRBJ2-1	CASSQDPSGSADEQFF	TGCGCCAGCAGCCAAGACCCTAGCGGGAGTGCGGATGAGCAGTTCTTC
TRBV20-1	many	TRBD1	TRBJ2-5	CSASFGTGEETQYF	TGCAGTGCTAGCTTCGGGACAGGGGAAGAGACCCAGTACTTC
TRBV11-2	few	TRBD2	TRBJ2-5	CASSLGTGGAQYF	TGTGCCAGCAGCTTAGGGACGGGGGGGGCCCAGTACTTC
TRBV12-3/TRBV12-4	many	-	TRBJ2-1	CASSLVLETGEQFF	TGTGCCAGCAGTTTAGTCCTGGAGACTGGTGAGCAGTTCTTC
TRBV11-2	-	TRBD2	TRBJ2-1	CASSLIRLAGALEQFF	TGTGCCAGCAGCCTAATTAGACTAGCGGGAGCTCTTGAGCAGTTCTTC
TRBV7-3	many	-	TRBJ2-3	CASSLRRCYDTDTQYF	TGTGCCAGCAGCTTAAGGAGGTGTTACGACACAGATACGCAGTATTTT
TRBV12-3/TRBV12-4	-	TRBD2	TRBJ2-3	CASRGLAGFTDTQYF	TGTGCCAGCAGGGGACTAGCGGGATTCACAGATACGCAGTATTTT
TRBV28	few	-	TRBJ2-1	CASRTDGYNEQFF	TGTGCCAGCAGAACGGACGGCTACAATGAGCAGTTCTTC
TRBV27	many	-	TRBJ1-1	CASSLERNTEAFF	TGTGCCAGCAGTTTGGAGAGGAACACTGAAGCTTTCTTT
TRBV9	-	-	TRBJ1-4	CASSVASGYEKLFF	TGTGCCAGCAGCGTAGCCAGTGGATACGAAAAACTGTTTTTT
TRBV12-3/TRBV12-4	few	-	TRBJ1-1	CASSLGEGQPLMNTEAFF	TGTGCCAGCAGCCTGGGGGAGGGTCAGCCTCTGATGAACACTGAAGCTTTCTTT
TRBV3-1	many	-	TRBJ1-1	CASSGRQEKAEAFF	TGTGCCAGCAGCGGCCGACAGGAGAAGGCTGAAGCTTTCTTT
TRBV18	many	-	TRBJ2-5	CASSPRDRFLETQYF	TGTGCCAGCTCACCACGAGACAGGTTTTTGGAGACCCAGTACTTC
TRBV28	medium-sized	TRBD1	TRBJ2-7	CASSEDRDTTYEQYF	TGTGCCAGCAGCGAAGACAGGGATACCACCTACGAGCAGTACTTC
TRBV29-1	-	TRBD1	TRBJ2-7	CSVGTGDDYEQYF	TGCAGCGTGGGGACAGGGGACGACTACGAGCAGTACTTC
TRBV3-1	many	-	TRBJ2-1	CASTGYNEQFF	TGTGCCAGCACCGGCTACAATGAGCAGTTCTTC
TRBV18	many	-	TRBJ2-3	CASSPRGPDTQYF	TGTGCCAGCTCACCACGGGGTCCGGATACGCAGTATTTT
TRBV12-3/TRBV12-4	many	TRBD2	TRBJ2-1	CASSFRGRAQFF	TGTGCCAGCAGTTTTCGAGGGAGGGCGCAGTTCTTC
TRBV2	many	-	TRBJ2-1	CASRPGPRAYNEQFF	TGTGCCAGCAGACCCGGGCCAAGGGCCTACAATGAGCAGTTCTTC